Below are 24 T cell receptor beta chains sequenced from a single sample in a study of T cell responses to AZD1222 COVID-19 vaccine. Sequenced by immunoSEQ multiplex PCR; TCRdb stores in-frame clones only, minus some. The sample gives roughly 150,000 clones, 88% of which show up once; less than 2.5% is in the top ten. The material was peripheral blood, obtained on day 0 of AZD1222 vaccination. These receptors all stem from an adult in good health.

The chain employs TRBV6-2 or TRBV6-3 and TRBJ2-2; 11 bases are a match to TRBD2. The CDR3 covers 16 residues. With V trimmed by 6 bases and J by 7 bases, 10 bases remained unmatched. CDR1 MNHEY and CDR2 SVGEGT come from the germline V gene. CDR3 sequence (DNA): TGTGCCAGCAGCCCCACTAGCGGGGGTGCTCTCGGGGAGCTGTTTTTT. The encoded protein is CASSPTSGGALGELFF.

The chain links TRBV5-1 to TRBJ1-1; no reliable D call. The CDR3 totals 14 residues. V was pared by 0 bases and J by 7 bases, with 13 bases between. Germline CDR1 and CDR2: SGHRS and YFSETQ. DNA for the CDR3: TGCGCCAGCAGCTTGGAGGCGGCCAGGCTTGAAGCTTTCTTT. Translating gives CASSLEAARLEAFF.

This sequence joins TRBV9 and TRBJ2-7; no firm D call. V dropped 0 bases and J dropped 2 bases, with 9 bases sitting between them. The germline gives CDR1 SGDLS, CDR2 YYNGEE. The CDR3 spans 14 residues. As DNA, the CDR3 is TGTGCCAGCAGCGTAGACCAGGCTACCTACGAGCAGTACTTC. Protein sequence: CASSVDQATYEQYF.

The V gene is TRBV7-3, the J gene TRBJ2-2; no clear D gene. V was cut by 5 bases and J by 4 bases, with 11 bases left in between. Germline values: CDR1 SGHTA, CDR2 FQGTGA. The CDR3 is 14 residues long. The CDR3 bases are TGTGCCAGCAGCCCCTCGCGAGTCACCGGGGAGCTGTTTTTT. It specifies CASSPSRVTGELFF.

This clone was counted only a few times. V usage is TRBV7-8 and J usage is TRBJ1-4; D call uncertain. Per the germline V gene, CDR1 is SGHVS and CDR2 is FQNEAQ. CDR3 length: 14 amino acids. Trimming stripped 3 bases from V and 8 bases from J, with 13 bases between. The CDR3 region has the DNA TGTGCCAGCAGCTTGTCCCGGGTGCGCGAAAAACTGTTTTTT. It codes for CASSLSRVREKLFF.

CDR3 nucleotide sequence: TGTGCCAGCAGTTTAAGGGGCAGCTCTGGAAACACCATATATTTT. It encodes CASSLRGSSGNTIYF. The chain couples TRBV27 to TRBJ1-3; a possible D gene is TRBD1 (5 bases). Trimming stripped 2 bases from V and 0 bases from J, with 8 bases between. The germline V gene encodes CDR1 MNHEY and CDR2 SMNVEV (reference sequence). The length of the CDR3 is 15 residues.

This clone was seen a handful of times. CDR3 region: CASRLRGGRRYEQYF. The DNA of the CDR3 is TGTGCCAGCAGACTCCGAGGCGGGAGGAGGTACGAGCAGTACTTC. The chain combines TRBV27 with TRBJ2-7, with 8 bases that match TRBD2. The CDR3 covers 15 residues. Trimming removed 6 bases from V and 4 bases from J; junction bases left unmatched: 11. In germline, CDR1 is MNHEY, CDR2 SMNVEV (reference sequence).

The chain combines TRBV6-1 with TRBJ2-6; perhaps TRBD1 as D (7 bases). Trimming removed 4 bases at V and 1 base at J, with 17 bases between. Germline V lookup: CDR1 MNHNS, CDR2 SASEGT. The CDR3 has 18 amino acids. Here the CDR3 reads CASSGNRGGGSGANVLTF. The CDR3 bases are TGTGCCAGCAGTGGGAACAGGGGAGGAGGATCTGGGGCCAACGTCCTGACTTTC.

This clone was seen only once. J is TRBJ2-3 and V is TRBV3-1 (or the pseudogene TRBV3-2); 7 bases agree with TRBD1. Germline V gives CDR1 LGHDT, CDR2 YNNKEL (reference sequence). The V and J ends lost 3 bases and 6 bases, in that order; junction bases with no gene match: 15. The CDR3 runs 17 residues. The CDR3 coding sequence is TGTGCCAGCAGCCACCGTCGGATGACAGGGTTTTGGGATACGCAGTATTTT. Translated: CASSHRRMTGFWDTQYF.

The chain links TRBV3-1 (or the pseudogene TRBV3-2) to TRBJ1-1; possible D gene TRBD1, 5 bases. This CDR3 comprises 14 residues. V lost 1 base and J 6 bases, leaving 12 bases between the germline ends. In germline, CDR1 is LGHDT, CDR2 YNNKEL (reference sequence). CDR3 loop: CASSQAGRISEAFF. CDR3 coding DNA: TGTGCCAGCAGCCAAGCGGGACGGATCTCTGAAGCTTTCTTT.

V usage is TRBV10-3 and J usage is TRBJ2-6, with TRBD1 as a possible D gene (6 bases). V shed 5 bases and J shed 4 bases, with 12 bases lying between them. Germline CDR1 reads ENHRY; CDR2 reads SYGVKD. The length of the CDR3 is 15 residues. CDR3 residues: CAISTRGSGANVLTF. DNA of the CDR3: TGTGCCATCAGTACCAGGGGTAGCGGGGCCAACGTCCTGACTTTC.

This chain connects TRBV5-6 to TRBJ1-1; D call uncertain. V was shortened by 5 bases and J by 0 bases, with 8 bases between the two germline ends. CDR1 and CDR2 from the germline V gene are SGHDT and YYEEEE. The CDR3 runs to 13 residues. CDR3 coding DNA: TGTGCCAGCAGAAAACTATTGAACACTGAAGCTTTCTTT. Translating it yields CASRKLLNTEAFF.

The chain is built from TRBV6-1 and TRBJ1-3; perhaps TRBD1 as D (5 bases). The CDR3 runs to 14 residues. Germline values: CDR1 MNHNS, CDR2 SASEGT. V shed 3 bases and J shed 0 bases, with 6 bases lying between them. The CDR3 DNA reads TGTGCCAGCAGTGACAGGGTCTCTGGAAACACCATATATTTT. Its protein product is CASSDRVSGNTIYF.

The CDR3 nucleotides read TGCGCCAGCAGCCAAAGCGGGGTTTTGAACACTGAAGCTTTCTTT. Amino acids: CASSQSGVLNTEAFF. This chain links TRBV4-3 with TRBJ1-1, with D unclear. Germline V gene lookup returns CDR1 LGHNA and CDR2 YSLEER. With 2 bases removed from V and 0 bases from J, the gap between germline ends came to 10 bases. The CDR3 is 15 residues long.

The CDR3 sequence: CASTPSGGVQFF. For the CDR3, the DNA is TGTGCCAGCACCCCTAGCGGTGGCGTGCAGTTCTTC. The chain is built from TRBV6-2 or TRBV6-3 and TRBJ2-1; the match to TRBD2 covers 7 bases. Germline CDR1 and CDR2: MNHEY and SVGEGT. This CDR3 is 12 amino acids long. With 7 bases clipped from V and 12 bases from J, the junction kept 9 bases outside the gene matches.

The V gene is TRBV5-1, the J gene TRBJ1-1, with D perhaps matching TRBD1 (6 bases). CDR1 and CDR2 from the germline V gene are SGHRS and YFSETQ. This CDR3 comprises 15 residues. Trimming cost V 5 bases and J 7 bases, with 21 bases left between them. CDR3 in amino acids: CASRSPDRPPFEAFF. The CDR3 DNA is TGCGCCAGCAGATCGCCGGACAGACCACCTTTTGAAGCTTTCTTT.

The V call is TRBV4-2, the J call TRBJ2-7; TRBD1 matches at 7 bases. The junction had 13 bases not matched to a gene; V was cut back by 2 bases and J by 0 bases. The length of the CDR3 is 18 residues. Germline V CDR1 and CDR2: LGHNA, YNFKEQ. CDR3 loop: CASSQRRSGTASSYEQYF. CDR3 coding DNA: TGTGCCAGCAGCCAACGCCGATCCGGGACAGCGAGCTCCTACGAGCAGTACTTC.

The V gene is TRBV9, the J gene TRBJ1-2; tentatively, D is TRBD1 (6 bases). CDR3 length: 11 amino acids. V was cut by 7 bases and J by 4 bases, with 8 bases left in between. Germline loops: CDR1 SGDLS, CDR2 YYNGEE. The CDR3 loop is CASEGVYGYTF. Here the CDR3 DNA reads TGTGCCAGCGAGGGGGTCTATGGCTACACCTTC.

In this sample, this clone turned up once. The CDR3 protein is CASSLEGPMNTEAFF. The DNA for the CDR3 is TGTGCCAGCAGTTTGGAGGGCCCAATGAACACTGAAGCTTTCTTT. The V call is TRBV28, the J call TRBJ1-1; D is undetermined. Between the trimmed V and J ends, which lost 3 bases and 0 bases, there was a span of 11 bases. The germline gives CDR1 MDHEN, CDR2 SYDVKM. The CDR3 has 15 amino acids. The variable domain in full, completed from reference TRBV28 and TRBJ1-1, reads DVKVTQSSRYLVKRTGEKVFLECVQDMDHENMFWYRQDPGLGLRLIYFSYDVKMKEKGDIPEGYSVSREKKERFSLILESASTNQTSMYLCASSLEGPMNTEAFFGQGTRLTVV.

The chain joins TRBV5-4 to TRBJ2-2, with no clear D. V lost 2 bases to trimming and J lost 7 bases, with 12 bases between them. This CDR3 is 14 amino acids long. CDR1 is SGHNT, CDR2 YYREEE, per germline (reference sequence). The CDR3 nucleotides are TGTGCCAGCAGCTTCGGCCTAGTAAACGGGGAGCTGTTTTTT. It specifies CASSFGLVNGELFF. The full variable domain, with the rest looked up from reference TRBV5-4 and TRBJ2-2, is ETGVTQSPTHLIKTRGQQVTLRCSSQSGHNTVSWYQQALGQGPQFIFQYYREEENGRGNFPPRFSGLQFPNYSSELNVNALELDDSALYLCASSFGLVNGELFFGEGSRLTVL.

The chain links TRBV5-8 to TRBJ2-3, with 9 bases lining up with TRBD1. The germline V gene encodes CDR1 SGHTS and CDR2 YDEGEE. This CDR3 contains 14 residues. V dropped 5 bases and J dropped 1; count of bases not matched to a gene: 2. CDR3 residues: CASRRDRGTDTQYF. The CDR3 DNA sequence: TGTGCCAGCAGGCGGGACAGGGGCACAGATACGCAGTATTTT.

The chain combines TRBV4-3 with TRBJ2-5; TRBD2 might be the D (6 bases). The V end was cut by 0 bases, the J end by 2 bases, with 16 bases between. In germline, CDR1 is LGHNA, CDR2 YSLEER. CDR3 length equals 17 residues. The CDR3 bases are TGCGCCAGCAGCCAAGACCCCAACGTCGGGGGACAAGAGACCCAGTACTTC. As protein: CASSQDPNVGGQETQYF.

The chain joins TRBV2 to TRBJ1-1, with a possible D match to TRBD1 (5 bases). The CDR3 is 12 residues long. Deletions cut 3 bases from V and 5 bases from J, with 7 bases between. CDR1 and CDR2 from the germline V gene are SNHLY and FYNNEI. The DNA of the CDR3 is TGTGCCAGCAGTGACGACAGAACTGAAGCTTTCTTT. This codes for CASSDDRTEAFF.

The chain employs TRBV6-5 and TRBJ2-1; D gene uncertain. CDR1 is MNHEY, CDR2 SVGAGI, per germline. This CDR3 spans 13 amino acids. The V end lost 8 bases, the J end lost 8 bases, and 16 bases lay between the germline ends. The chain's CDR3 is CASQVRLVDEQFF. CDR3 DNA sequence: TGTGCCAGCCAGGTTCGTCTGGTCGATGAGCAGTTCTTC.